This entry features one T cell receptor beta chain sequence. Antigen: not known. Donors were ostensibly healthy at sampling, although undocumented immune exposures were probable. The entry originates in a study of cytomegalovirus exposure and HLA in healthy donors. Findings and caveats of the study: The study carried out a later analysis of TCR beta sequences. It associated some 18,000 of them with specific HLA alleles at a false discovery rate of 0.05. With DRB1 most and HLA-C fewest, TCR association rates differed between HLA loci in a later analysis. Later analysis showed most CMV-associated TCR beta chains appearing HLA-restricted.

The junction had 6 bases not matched to a gene; V was cut back by 4 bases and J by 0 bases. The CDR3 covers 17 residues. Germline V gene data show CDR1 as SGHRS and CDR2 as YFSETQ. The PCR employed 60 Vbeta primers together with 13 Jbeta primers. The data were produced by immunoSEQ multiplex PCR, yet TCRdb's version contains in-frame clones alone and is incomplete. Found here are approximately 97,000 clones, roughly 73% of them singletons; the top ten hold about 3.5%. The chain combines TRBV5-1 with TRBJ2-5; 13 nucleotides line up with TRBD2. The sample comprised PBMCs. The TCR sequence derives from a man aged 35 to 55 in good health and CMV-seronegative. The CDR3 reads CASSPGLAGMYQETQYF. CDR3 nucleotides: TGCGCCAGCAGCCCGGGACTAGCGGGGATGTACCAAGAGACCCAGTACTTC.